This T cell receptor beta chain was captured in a study of Ad26.COV2.S vaccination and SARS-CoV-2 variants. Findings and caveats of the study: Substantial post-vaccination breadth of spike-specific CD8+ and CD4+ T cell responses was reported. Similar non-spike TCR breadth was seen in vaccine and placebo recipients.

The CDR3 spans 15 residues. The V gene lost 2 bases and the J gene lost 1 base, with 14 bases spanning the gap. From germline, CDR1 is GTSNPN and CDR2 SVGIG (reference sequence). Method: immunoSEQ multiplex PCR; TCRdb's copy keeps in-frame clones and lacks some. The sample lists fewer than 500,000 clones; around 91% were seen once. The sample's treatment: 15 to 20 received Ad26.COV2.S at low or high dose, single or two shots; about 5 received placebo; per-sample allocation not given. Samples came from day 63 after the first vaccine or placebo injection. In the case of this clone: Antigen specificity is unknown.

Sequenced here: peripheral blood, sampled in a trial of Ad26.COV2.S vaccine versus placebo. The chain employs TRBV30 and TRBJ1-1, with D possibly TRBD1 on 5 matching bases. The TCR comes from a person aged 18 to 59 who received the Ad26.COV2.S COVID-19 vaccine or a placebo. CDR3: CAWSLFGGPNTEAFF. CDR3 nucleotides: TGTGCCTGGAGTCTTTTCGGGGGACCGAACACTGAAGCTTTCTTT.